These 11 T cell receptor beta chains share one sample of origin, sequenced in a study of cytomegalovirus exposure and HLA in healthy donors. Vbeta (60) and Jbeta (13) primers were used in the PCR. Generated by immunoSEQ multiplex PCR, the TCRdb table keeps only in-frame clones and is missing some. The sample carries 150,000 to 200,000 clones, roughly 80% recorded once. The sample comprised PBMCs. These receptors were obtained from a woman aged 50 to 60 in good health and CMV-seronegative.

The V call is TRBV5-4, the J call TRBJ2-5; 7 bases align to TRBD2. Trimming cost V 2 bases and J 5 bases; bases outside gene matches: 12. CDR1 is SGHNT and CDR2 is YYREEE in the germline V gene (reference sequence). The CDR3 is 16 amino acids. CDR3 in amino acids: CASSLGGREHEETQYF. The CDR3 nucleotides read TGTGCCAGCAGCTTAGGCGGGAGAGAGCATGAGGAGACCCAGTACTTC.

The chain carries TRBV7-2 and TRBJ1-4; unclear D gene. CDR1 is SGHTA, CDR2 FQGNSA, per germline. Between the trimmed V and J ends, which lost 1 base and 7 bases, there was a span of 13 bases. The CDR3 runs 15 residues. The CDR3 reads CASSLGPFSSEKLFF. The CDR3 coding sequence is TGTGCCAGCAGCTTAGGACCATTTTCTAGTGAAAAACTGTTTTTT.

This rearrangement joins TRBV14 to TRBJ1-1; no firm D call. Trimming cost V 4 bases and J 0 bases, with 18 bases left between them. In germline, CDR1 is SGHDN, CDR2 FVKESK. The CDR3 length is 17 residues. The CDR3 DNA reads as TGTGCCAGCAGCCTCGGACTAAAACCCTCTATGAACACTGAAGCTTTCTTT. Its translation is CASSLGLKPSMNTEAFF. The full variable domain, completed using reference TRBV14 and TRBJ1-1, is EAGVTQFPSHSVIEKGQTVTLRCDPISGHDNLYWYRRVMGKEIKFLLHFVKESKQDESGMPNNRFLAERTGGTYSTLKVQPAELEDSGVYFCASSLGLKPSMNTEAFFGQGTRLTVV.

The CDR3 bases are TGTGCCAGCAGCCGACCGGGACAGGGGGCCCACGAGCAGTACTTC. Amino acid sequence: CASSRPGQGAHEQYF. The rearrangement uses TRBV16 and TRBJ2-7, with TRBD1 matching over 12 bases. V gave up 4 bases and J gave up 5 bases; unmatched junction bases: 6. The CDR3 runs 15 residues. Germline CDR1 reads KGHSY; CDR2 reads FQNENV.

The genes are TRBV30 and TRBJ2-1, with TRBD2 identical over 14 bases. CDR1 and CDR2 (germline): GTSNPN, SVGIG (reference sequence). Germline trimming cut 5 bases from V and 9 bases from J; bases unmatched to any gene: 9. This CDR3 spans 15 amino acids. As DNA, the CDR3 is TGTGCCTGGTCCAGACCGGGACTAGCGGGAGTTGAGCAGTTCTTC. Encoded protein: CAWSRPGLAGVEQFF.

This chain joins TRBV19 and TRBJ1-1; D is unresolved. The germline gives CDR1 LNHDA, CDR2 SQIVND (reference sequence). V dropped 3 bases and J dropped 0 bases, with 14 bases sitting between them. The CDR3 is made up of 16 amino acids. In DNA, the CDR3 is TGTGCCAGTAGTATTTTCGGGCGGGTGGTGAACACTGAAGCTTTCTTT. Its protein product is CASSIFGRVVNTEAFF.

There are a few counts of this clone. The rearrangement joins TRBV6-1 to TRBJ1-1; 8 bases fit TRBD1. Germline V CDR1 and CDR2: MNHNS, SASEGT. This CDR3 has 15 amino acids. V was clipped by 6 bases and J by 2 bases; unmatched bases: 8. The CDR3 DNA reads as TGTGCCAGCAGCCCAGGGGGCCGTGTAAACACTGAAGCTTTCTTT. This gives the protein CASSPGGRVNTEAFF.

The chain uses TRBV9 and TRBJ2-1, with a weak D call TRBD2 (5 bases). The CDR3 has 15 amino acids. The germline V and J ends were trimmed by 4 bases and 2 bases, with 13 bases remaining between them. Germline CDR1 SGDLS, CDR2 YYNGEE. CDR3 protein: CASSSQAATYNEQFF. CDR3 sequence (DNA): TGTGCCAGCAGCTCTCAAGCGGCCACCTACAATGAGCAGTTCTTC.

J is TRBJ2-1 and V is TRBV21-1; TRBD1, the D gene given by the table, was not confirmed from the DNA. TRBV21-1 counts as a pseudogene. The CDR3 is 12 amino acids. The CDR3 sequence: CASSWTANEQFF. CDR3 coding DNA: TGTGCCAGCAGCTGGACAGCAAATGAGCAGTTCTTC.

The V gene is TRBV2, the J gene TRBJ2-7; 7 bases match TRBD2. CDR1 and CDR2 (germline): SNHLY, FYNNEI. Losses at the gene ends were 4 bases for V and 2 bases for J; bases not matched to a gene: 8. This CDR3 region has 15 residues. The CDR3, as DNA: TGTGCCAGCAGTGCCCGGGGGGTTTCCGCCTACGAGCAGTACTTC. Protein product: CASSARGVSAYEQYF.

This clone was counted between two and nine times. The genes are TRBV6-1 and TRBJ2-7; maybe TRBD1 (6 bases). The CDR3 totals 14 residues. With 3 bases removed from V and 2 bases from J, the gap between germline ends came to 11 bases. The germline V gene encodes CDR1 MNHNS and CDR2 SASEGT. CDR3 residues: CASSDGGRPYEQYF. Written as DNA, the CDR3 is TGTGCCAGCAGTGATGGGGGCCGACCCTACGAGCAGTACTTC.